A selection of T cell receptor beta chains follows, all from one sample in a study of blood T cell repertoires in COVID-19. Repertoires were generated with immunoSEQ multiplex PCR, while TCRdb's copy carries only in-frame clones and drops some. Found here are some 350,000 clones, more than 70% of them singletons; the top ten hold around 7.9%. Sequencing was carried out using peripheral blood. The receptor set was obtained from a woman between 65 and 79 years old with COVID-19, enrolled during active disease. Each CDR3 is given with its conserved first and last residue. D genes are given only for firm matches. Clone size appears in some rows only: once, few, many, or a class for an expanded clone.

NA	TRBV6-5	TRBJ1-4	NA	CASSRRQANEKLFF	TGTGCCAGCAGCCGACGACAGGCTAATGAAAAACTGTTTTTT
NA	TRBV5-6	TRBJ1-1	NA	CASSLDGGNTEAFF	TGTGCCAGCAGCTTGGACGGGGGGAACACTGAAGCTTTCTTT
TRBD1	TRBV6-5	TRBJ1-1	NA	CASSYHGQGNTEAFF	TGTGCCAGCAGTTATCACGGACAGGGAAACACTGAAGCTTTCTTT
TRBD2	TRBV5-1	TRBJ2-7	NA	CASSLSGGSSYEQYF	TGCGCCAGCAGCTTAAGCGGGGGGAGCTCCTACGAGCAGTACTTC
TRBD1	TRBV24-1	TRBJ1-1	NA	CATSDFGTGDTEAFF	TGTGCCACCAGTGACTTCGGGACAGGGGACACTGAAGCTTTCTTT
TRBD2	TRBV19	TRBJ2-2	NA	CASSRAGGLFF	TGTGCCAGTAGTAGGGCGGGAGGGCTGTTTTTT
NA	TRBV7-9	TRBJ2-3	NA	CASSLGTTDTQYF	TGTGCCAGCAGCTTAGGGACAACAGATACGCAGTATTTT
NA	TRBV4-1	TRBJ1-5	NA	CASSQVGGTVNQPQHF	TGCGCCAGCAGCCAAGTAGGCGGAACTGTTAATCAGCCCCAGCATTTT
NA	TRBV3-1/TRBV3-2	TRBJ1-1	NA	CASSQGRHVTEAFF	TGTGCCAGCAGCCAAGGCCGACACGTCACTGAAGCTTTCTTT
NA	TRBV5-4	TRBJ1-1	NA	CASTDQRQVAAEAFF	TGTGCCAGCACCGATCAGAGACAAGTAGCGGCGGAAGCTTTCTTT
NA	TRBV10-3	TRBJ1-6	NA	CAISVGRDKNSPLHF	TGTGCCATCAGTGTTGGTCGAGACAAGAATTCACCCCTCCACTTT
NA	TRBV7-8	TRBJ1-1	NA	CASSPNIREMNTEAFF	TGTGCCAGCAGCCCAAACATCAGGGAAATGAACACTGAAGCTTTCTTT
NA	TRBV28	TRBJ2-7	NA	CASSLFPGPGEQYF	TGTGCCAGCAGTTTATTCCCAGGGCCGGGTGAGCAGTACTTC
TRBD1	TRBV2	TRBJ1-5	NA	CASSEGGLLGQGTNQPQHF	TGTGCCAGCAGTGAAGGGGGTCTATTGGGACAGGGCACCAATCAGCCCCAGCATTTT
TRBD1	TRBV5-8	TRBJ2-1	few	CASSQGQGVSDEQFF	TGTGCCAGCAGCCAGGGACAGGGGGTCTCTGATGAGCAGTTCTTC
NA	TRBV2	TRBJ1-2	NA	CASSVYQGHYGYTF	TGTGCCAGCAGTGTTTACCAGGGGCACTATGGCTACACCTTC
TRBD1	TRBV19	TRBJ2-7	NA	CASSPGTGGYEQYF	TGTGCCAGTAGTCCCGGGACAGGGGGCTACGAGCAGTACTTC
NA	TRBV5-1	TRBJ1-2	NA	CASSLAAGQAYGYTF	TGCGCCAGCAGCTTGGCGGCAGGGCAGGCCTATGGCTACACCTTC